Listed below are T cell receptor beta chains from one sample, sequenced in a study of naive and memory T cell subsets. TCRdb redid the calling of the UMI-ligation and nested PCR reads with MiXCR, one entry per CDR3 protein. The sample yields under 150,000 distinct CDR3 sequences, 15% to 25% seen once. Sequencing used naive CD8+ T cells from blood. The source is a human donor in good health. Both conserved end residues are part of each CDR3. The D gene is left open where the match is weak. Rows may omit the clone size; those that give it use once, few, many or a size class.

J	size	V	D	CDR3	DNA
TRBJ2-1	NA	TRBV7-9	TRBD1	CASSTGTVTLDEQFF	TGTGCCAGCAGCACCGGGACAGTAACGCTCGATGAGCAGTTCTTC
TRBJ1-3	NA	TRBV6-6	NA	CASSSSGFGNTIYF	TGTGCCAGCAGCTCGTCGGGGTTCGGAAACACCATATATTTT
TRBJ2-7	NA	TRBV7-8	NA	CASSLVSDSPRYEQYF	TGTGCCAGCAGCTTAGTCTCGGATTCCCCGCGCTACGAGCAGTACTTC
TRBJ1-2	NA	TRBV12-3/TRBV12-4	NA	CASSLATGLDYGYTF	TGTGCCAGCAGTTTAGCTACAGGGCTTGACTATGGCTACACCTTC
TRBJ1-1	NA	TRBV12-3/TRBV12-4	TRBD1	CASNTGPQGFLAFF	TGTGCCAGCAATACCGGGCCACAGGGGTTTCTAGCTTTCTTT
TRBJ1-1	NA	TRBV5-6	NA	CASSLLEENTEAFF	TGTGCCAGCAGCCTTCTCGAGGAGAACACTGAAGCTTTCTTT
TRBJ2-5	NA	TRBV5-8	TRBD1	CASSLGAGGEETQYF	TGTGCCAGCAGCCTCGGAGCAGGGGGCGAAGAGACCCAGTACTTC
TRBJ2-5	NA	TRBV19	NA	CASSIPGANQETQYF	TGTGCCAGTAGTATCCCGGGAGCCAACCAAGAGACCCAGTACTTC
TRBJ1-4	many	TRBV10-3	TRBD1	CAISQGDGSEKLFF	TGTGCCATCAGCCAGGGGGACGGCAGTGAAAAACTGTTTTTT
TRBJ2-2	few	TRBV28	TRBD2	CASSSSGVTGELFF	TGTGCCAGCAGTTCCAGCGGGGTCACCGGGGAGCTGTTTTTT
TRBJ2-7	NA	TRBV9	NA	CASSVVSGPGYEQYF	TGTGCCAGCAGCGTAGTATCAGGGCCAGGCTACGAGCAGTACTTC
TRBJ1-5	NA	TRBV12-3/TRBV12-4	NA	CASSFDINQPQHF	TGTGCCAGCAGTTTCGACATAAATCAGCCCCAGCATTTT
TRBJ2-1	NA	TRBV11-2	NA	CASSLFFHNEQFF	TGTGCCAGCAGCTTATTTTTCCACAATGAGCAGTTCTTC
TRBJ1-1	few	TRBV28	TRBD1	CASSLSLTGLNTEAFF	TGTGCCAGCAGTTTGTCCCTGACAGGGTTGAACACTGAAGCTTTCTTT
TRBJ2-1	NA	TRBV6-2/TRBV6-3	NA	CASSPSDSYNEQFF	TGTGCCAGCAGTCCATCCGACTCCTACAATGAGCAGTTCTTC
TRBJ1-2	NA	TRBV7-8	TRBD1	CASSLGLFGTGNGYTF	TGTGCCAGCAGCTTAGGACTTTTTGGGACAGGGAATGGCTACACCTTC
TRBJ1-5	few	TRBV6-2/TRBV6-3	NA	CASAVGLLGYEEDQPQHF	TGTGCCAGCGCAGTGGGGCTATTGGGGTACGAGGAGGATCAGCCCCAGCATTTT
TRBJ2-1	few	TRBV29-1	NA	CSVEDRGRAYNEQFF	TGCAGCGTTGAAGATAGGGGGAGGGCTTACAATGAGCAGTTCTTC
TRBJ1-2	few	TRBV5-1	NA	CASSALQGAGGYTF	TGCGCCAGCAGCGCGTTACAGGGCGCTGGTGGCTACACCTTC
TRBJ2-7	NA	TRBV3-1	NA	CASSSRVEQYF	TGTGCCAGCAGCTCACGAGTTGAGCAGTACTTC
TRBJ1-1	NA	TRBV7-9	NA	CASSLGRDEENTEAFF	TGTGCCAGCAGCTTGGGCAGGGACGAGGAGAACACTGAAGCTTTCTTT
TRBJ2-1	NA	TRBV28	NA	CASSFEVLARNEQFF	TGTGCCAGCAGTTTTGAAGTCCTCGCCCGGAATGAGCAGTTCTTC
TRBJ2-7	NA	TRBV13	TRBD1	CASSSGTGSSYEQYF	TGTGCCAGCAGCTCCGGGACAGGGAGCTCCTACGAGCAGTACTTC
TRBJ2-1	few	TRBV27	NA	CASSPLGMTNNEQFF	TGTGCCAGCAGTCCTCTCGGGATGACTAACAATGAGCAGTTCTTC
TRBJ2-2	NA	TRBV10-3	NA	CATFDQTNTGELFF	TGTGCCACCTTCGACCAAACGAACACCGGGGAGCTGTTTTTT
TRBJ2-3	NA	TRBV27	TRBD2	CASSLSAGGPFTDTQYF	TGTGCCAGCAGTTTATCGGCGGGGGGGCCTTTCACAGATACGCAGTATTTT
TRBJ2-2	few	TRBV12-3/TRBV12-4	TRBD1	CASRRQGASTGELFF	TGTGCCAGCAGGCGACAGGGGGCTAGCACCGGGGAGCTGTTTTTT
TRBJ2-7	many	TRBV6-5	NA	CASSLAYRYEQYF	TGTGCCAGCAGCCTAGCGTATCGCTACGAGCAGTACTTC
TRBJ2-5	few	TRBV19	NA	CATSEGIAGTRQETQYF	TGTGCCACCTCCGAGGGGATTGCGGGAACTCGCCAAGAGACCCAGTACTTC
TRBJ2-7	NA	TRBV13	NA	CASSSAGAEQYF	TGTGCCAGCAGCTCAGCAGGGGCCGAGCAGTACTTC
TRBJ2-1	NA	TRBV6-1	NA	CASSDLDREVYNEQFF	TGTGCCAGCAGTGACCTGGATCGAGAAGTTTACAATGAGCAGTTCTTC
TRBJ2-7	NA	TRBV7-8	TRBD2	CASSSSGGISYEQYF	TGTGCCAGCAGCTCCTCGGGGGGGATCTCCTACGAGCAGTACTTC
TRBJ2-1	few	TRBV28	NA	CASSQPPEDYNEQFF	TGTGCCAGCAGCCAACCCCCGGAAGACTACAATGAGCAGTTCTTC
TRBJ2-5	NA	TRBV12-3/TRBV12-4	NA	CASSLSLGAWAQYF	TGTGCCAGCAGCCTCTCCCTCGGTGCCTGGGCCCAGTACTTC
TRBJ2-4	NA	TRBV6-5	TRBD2	CASSTGGGAKNIQYF	TGTGCCAGCAGCACGGGGGGAGGAGCCAAAAACATTCAGTACTTC
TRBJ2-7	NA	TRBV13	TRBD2	CASSELAGGHHEQYF	TGTGCCAGCAGCGAACTAGCGGGAGGGCACCACGAGCAGTACTTC
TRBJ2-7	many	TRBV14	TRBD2	CASSLGGGPYEQYF	TGTGCCAGCAGCCTCGGGGGGGGTCCCTACGAGCAGTACTTC
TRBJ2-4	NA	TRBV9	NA	CASSVGSLAKNIQYF	TGTGCCAGCAGCGTAGGGTCCCTAGCCAAAAACATTCAGTACTTC
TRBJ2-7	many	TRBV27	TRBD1	CASSAGTGAYEQYF	TGTGCCAGCAGCGCCGGGACAGGAGCTTACGAGCAGTACTTC
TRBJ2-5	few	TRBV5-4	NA	CASSQIPGTQYF	TGTGCCAGCAGCCAGATTCCAGGGACCCAGTACTTC
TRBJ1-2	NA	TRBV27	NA	CASSYFSTSNYGYTF	TGTGCCAGCAGTTACTTCTCCACATCTAACTATGGCTACACCTTC
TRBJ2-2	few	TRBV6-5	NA	CASSFLLGAGELFF	TGTGCCAGCAGTTTCCTACTCGGGGCCGGGGAGCTGTTTTTT
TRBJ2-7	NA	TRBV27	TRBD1	CASSATGGGYEQYF	TGTGCCAGCAGTGCGACAGGGGGCGGCTACGAGCAGTACTTC
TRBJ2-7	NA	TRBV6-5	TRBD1	CASSSGQGAYEQYF	TGTGCCAGCAGCTCGGGACAGGGGGCCTACGAGCAGTACTTC
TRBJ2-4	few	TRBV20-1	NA	CSAGAGGAKNIQYF	TGCAGTGCTGGAGCCGGGGGAGCCAAAAACATTCAGTACTTC
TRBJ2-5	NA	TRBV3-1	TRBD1	CASSQDHHGTGEETQYF	TGTGCCAGCAGCCAAGATCATCATGGGACAGGGGAAGAGACCCAGTACTTC
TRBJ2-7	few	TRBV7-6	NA	CASSSGATGQYEQYF	TGTGCCAGCAGCTCCGGAGCCACGGGCCAGTACGAGCAGTACTTC
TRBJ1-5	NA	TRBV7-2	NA	CASSLAGGVGQPQHF	TGTGCCAGCAGCTTAGCGGGGGGCGTAGGGCAGCCCCAGCATTTT